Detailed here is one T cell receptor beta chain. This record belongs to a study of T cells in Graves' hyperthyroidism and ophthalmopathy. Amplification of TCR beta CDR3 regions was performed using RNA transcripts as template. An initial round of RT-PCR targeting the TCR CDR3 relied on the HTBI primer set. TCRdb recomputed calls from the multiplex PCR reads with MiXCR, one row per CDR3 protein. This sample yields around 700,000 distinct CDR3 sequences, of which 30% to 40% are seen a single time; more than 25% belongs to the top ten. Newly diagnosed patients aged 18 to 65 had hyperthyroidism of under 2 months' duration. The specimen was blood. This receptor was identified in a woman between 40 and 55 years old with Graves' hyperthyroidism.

The CDR3 is CASSPTGGAGQPQHF. CDR3 bases: TGTGCCAGCAGCCCCACAGGGGGCGCGGGGCAGCCCCAGCATTTT. The chain has TRBV12-3 or TRBV12-4 and TRBJ1-5, with 9 nucleotides matching TRBD1. The junction had 10 bases not matched to a gene; V was cut back by 6 bases and J by 7 bases. The CDR3 length is 15 residues.